Sequencing of this T cell receptor (beta chain) was carried out in a study of spatial heterogeneity in lung cancer. The CDR3 covers 16 residues. CDR1 and CDR2 (germline): SGHRS, YFSETQ. Trimming took 4 bases from V and 9 from J, leaving 23 bases between them. This clonotype was recorded at least ten times. The antigen is unknown. Indicated time point: sample taken at primary tumor resection. TCRdb fed the 5' RACE reads into MiXCR, producing one record per CDR3 protein. The table shows around 20,000 distinct CDR3 sequences, with 2.8% occurring only once. Study-wide results and caveats: The study found that expanded intratumoral alpha and beta TCR counts tracked tumor mutation counts.

Sequencing used lung tumor tissue, obtained at surgery. V is TRBV5-1 and J is TRBJ2-1, with D tentatively TRBD1 (5 bases). This sequence originates from a male donor with early-stage non-small cell lung cancer. The CDR3 sequence: CASSPTRNWRQGEQFF. As DNA, the CDR3 is TGCGCCAGCAGCCCAACGAGGAACTGGCGCCAGGGTGAGCAGTTCTTC.